This T cell receptor (beta chain) was sequenced in a study of T-cell reconstitution after alpha-beta-depleted transplantation in children. Study results and caveats: Hyperexpanded clones declined; after one year, newly produced T cells mostly supplied diversity. Roughly two months post-transplant, alpha-beta T cells reportedly originated from several hundred graft clones that had expanded. Recipient T cells and thymic progenitors that survived were the source of the high TCRbeta diversity seen at day 60 in some patients.

This clonotype was seen only a few times. Its antigen is unidentified. Unique molecular identifiers were incorporated during preparation of the TCRbeta library. Using its own MiXCR run on the PCR reads, TCRdb lists one record per CDR3 protein. This table has 200,000 or so distinct CDR3 sequences, approximately 6.9% appearing once. The clonotype was recovered from a boy aged 2 to 10 with acute lymphoblastic leukemia, due to receive a stem cell transplant. Sequences were derived from PBMCs, sampled before TCRalphabeta/CD19-depleted stem cell transplant.

This CDR3 reads CSAKDRSRGLYYGYTF. CDR3 DNA: TGCAGTGCGAAAGATCGATCCAGGGGGCTATACTATGGCTACACCTTC. This chain connects TRBV20-1 to TRBJ1-2, with 8 bases identical to TRBD1. Trimming took 6 bases from V and 3 from J; bases not matched to a gene: 15. This CDR3 has 16 amino acids. Germline V gene data show CDR1 as DFQATT and CDR2 as SNEGSKA (reference sequence).